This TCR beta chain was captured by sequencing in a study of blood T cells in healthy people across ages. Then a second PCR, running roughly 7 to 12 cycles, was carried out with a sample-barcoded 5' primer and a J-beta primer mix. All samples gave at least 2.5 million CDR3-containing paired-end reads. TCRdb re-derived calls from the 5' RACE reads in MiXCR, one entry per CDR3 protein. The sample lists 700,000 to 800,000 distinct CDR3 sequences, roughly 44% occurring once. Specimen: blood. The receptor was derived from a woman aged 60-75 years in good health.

The CDR3 nucleotides read TGTGCCAGCAGCGGAGGAGGGACCAACTCAGAGACCCAGTACTTC. This encodes CASSGGGTNSETQYF. This rearrangement joins TRBV7-9 to TRBJ2-5; D might be TRBD2 (6 bases). Trimming removed 5 bases at V and 4 bases at J, with 17 bases between. The CDR3 extends over 15 amino acids. Germline CDR1 and CDR2: SEHNR and FQNEAQ (reference sequence).